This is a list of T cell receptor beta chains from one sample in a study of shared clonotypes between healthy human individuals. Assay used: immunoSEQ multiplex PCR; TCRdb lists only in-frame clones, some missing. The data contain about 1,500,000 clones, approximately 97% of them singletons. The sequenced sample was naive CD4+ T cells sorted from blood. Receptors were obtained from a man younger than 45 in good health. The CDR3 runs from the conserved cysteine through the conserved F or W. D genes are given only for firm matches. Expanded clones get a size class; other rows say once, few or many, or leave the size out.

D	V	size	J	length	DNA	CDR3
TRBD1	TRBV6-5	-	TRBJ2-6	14	TGTGCCAGCAGGACAGGGCCCGGGGCCAACGTCCTGACTTTC	CASRTGPGANVLTF
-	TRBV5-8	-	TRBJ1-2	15	TGTGCCAGCAGCCGGCCCTTGGTCAGGGTCGATGGCTACACCTTC	CASSRPLVRVDGYTF
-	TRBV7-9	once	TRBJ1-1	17	TGTGCCAGCATTGGGGGGGCGCAGGGATTTGTAGACACTGAAGCTTTCTTT	CASIGGAQGFVDTEAFF
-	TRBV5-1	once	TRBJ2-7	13	TGCGCCAGCAGCTTAGAAGTAGGGCACGAGCAGTACTTC	CASSLEVGHEQYF
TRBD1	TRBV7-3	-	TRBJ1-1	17	TGTGCCAGCAGCTTAACGAGGGACAGGGAGACGGGCACTGAAGCTTTCTTT	CASSLTRDRETGTEAFF
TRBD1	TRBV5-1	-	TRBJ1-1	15	TGCGCCAGCAGCTTCGCTAACAGGGGAGGAACTGAAGCTTTCTTT	CASSFANRGGTEAFF
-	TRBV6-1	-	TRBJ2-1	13	TGTGCCAGCAGACAATCTCCGACGCAGGCAGAGTTCTTC	CASRQSPTQAEFF
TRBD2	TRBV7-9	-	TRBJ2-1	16	TGTGCCAGCAGCTCGCTTAGCGGGAGGGCCTACAATGAGCAGTTCTTC	CASSSLSGRAYNEQFF
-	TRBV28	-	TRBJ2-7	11	TGTGCCAGCAGTTTCGCTCTCGAGCAGTACTTC	CASSFALEQYF
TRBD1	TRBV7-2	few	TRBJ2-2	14	TGTGCCAGCAGCCGGGACAGGGTAGGCGGGGAGCTGTTTTTT	CASSRDRVGGELFF
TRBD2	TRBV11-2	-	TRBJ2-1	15	TGTGCCAGCAGCTTTAGCGGGAGCTCCTACAATGAGCAGTTCTTC	CASSFSGSSYNEQFF
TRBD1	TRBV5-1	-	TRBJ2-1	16	TGCGCCAGCAGCTTGGTTAGCCAGGGGGCCGGCAATGAGCAGTTCTTC	CASSLVSQGAGNEQFF
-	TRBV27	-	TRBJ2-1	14	TGTGCCAGCAGTTTCTGGGGGCCTTACAATGAGCAGTTCTTC	CASSFWGPYNEQFF
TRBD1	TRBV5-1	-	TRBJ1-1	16	TGCGCCAGCAGCTCCGGGACAGGGACTATGAACACTGAAGCTTTCTTT	CASSSGTGTMNTEAFF
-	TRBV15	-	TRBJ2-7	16	TGTGCCACCAGCAGCGCAACCGGGAGACTCTCCTACGAGCAGTACTTC	CATSSATGRLSYEQYF
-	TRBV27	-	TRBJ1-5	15	TGTGCCAGCAGTTTTCACCGGGCCAGCAATCAGCCCCAGCATTTT	CASSFHRASNQPQHF
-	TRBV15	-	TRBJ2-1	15	TGTGCCACCAGCAGAGATCTCCGACTAAACAATGAGCAGTTCTTC	CATSRDLRLNNEQFF
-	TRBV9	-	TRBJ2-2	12	TGTGCCAGCAGCGTAGCCGCCGGGGAGCTGTTTTTT	CASSVAAGELFF
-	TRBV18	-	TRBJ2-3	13	TGTGCCAGCTCACCTACTAGCACAGATACGCAGTATTTT	CASSPTSTDTQYF
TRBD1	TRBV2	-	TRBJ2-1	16	TGTGCCAGCAGTGAAGCGCGGGGACAGGGGGCGAGTGAGCAGTTCTTC	CASSEARGQGASEQFF
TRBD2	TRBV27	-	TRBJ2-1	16	TGTGCCAGCAGTTTTCGCGGACTAGGGAGCCTCAATGAGCAGTTCTTC	CASSFRGLGSLNEQFF
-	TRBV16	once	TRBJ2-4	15	TGTGCCAGCAGCCGAGACAAAGGGGTTGGAAACATTCAGTACTTC	CASSRDKGVGNIQYF
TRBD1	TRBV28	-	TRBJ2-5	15	TGTGCCAGCAGTTTGTCTCAGGGACAGACGGAGACCCAGTACTTC	CASSLSQGQTETQYF
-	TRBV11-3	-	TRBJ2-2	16	TGTGCCAGCAGCTCAACAGGATGGTGGGACACCGGGGAGCTGTTTTTT	CASSSTGWWDTGELFF
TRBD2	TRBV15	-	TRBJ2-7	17	TGTGCCACCAGCAGAGTAGTTGGGACTAGCGGCTCCTACGAGCAGTACTTC	CATSRVVGTSGSYEQYF
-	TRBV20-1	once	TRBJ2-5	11	TGCAGTGCTAGCGCAGAAGAGACCCAGTACTTC	CSASAEETQYF
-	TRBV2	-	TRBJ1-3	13	TGTGCCAGCAGTGAAGATCCAGGAAACACCATATATTTT	CASSEDPGNTIYF
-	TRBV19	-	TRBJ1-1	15	TGTGCCAGTAGTCTCCGGGGCAGAATGAACACTGAAGCTTTCTTT	CASSLRGRMNTEAFF
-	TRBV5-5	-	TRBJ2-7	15	TGTGCCAGCAGCTTGGCTCCAGGGGGGACCTACGAGCAGTACTTC	CASSLAPGGTYEQYF
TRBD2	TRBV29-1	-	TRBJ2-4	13	TGCAGCGTGGAAACTAGCGGGAGAAACATTCAGTACTTC	CSVETSGRNIQYF
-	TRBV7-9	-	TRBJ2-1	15	TGTGCCAGCAGTCGAGCTGGCAGGAAATACAATGAGCAGTTCTTC	CASSRAGRKYNEQFF